Each of the 12 T cell receptor beta chains below was sequenced from the same sample in a study of Graves' ophthalmopathy and Graves' hyperthyroidism. Scientists amplified the TCR beta CDR3 regions from RNA transcripts. Following a first-round RT-PCR that used HTBI primers, a second-round multiplex PCR was carried out. TCRdb reprocessed the multiplex PCR reads via MiXCR and lists one record per CDR3 protein. Among a few hundred thousand distinct CDR3 sequences listed, approximately 15% were seen once. The sequenced sample consisted of peripheral blood. The receptors were sampled from a woman younger than 35 with stable Graves' hyperthyroidism.

This clonotype was seen at least ten times. The rearrangement links TRBV20-1 to TRBJ2-2; the D gene is possibly TRBD1 (5 bases). The CDR3 covers 15 residues. Germline V CDR1 and CDR2: DFQATT, SNEGSKA (reference sequence). V was pared by 2 bases and J by 2 bases, with 12 bases between. The DNA of the CDR3 is TGCAGTGCTAGATCTGGGGCTCATAACACCGGGGAGCTGTTTTTT. Its translation is CSARSGAHNTGELFF.

This clonotype was seen repeatedly, ten times or more. V and J are TRBV12-3 or TRBV12-4 and TRBJ1-2; possible D gene TRBD1, 6 bases. With 0 bases removed from V and 0 bases from J, the gap between germline ends came to 8 bases. CDR3 length: 15 amino acids. The CDR3 is CASSLAGAPNYGYTF. The CDR3 DNA reads as TGTGCCAGCAGTTTAGCGGGGGCCCCTAACTATGGCTACACCTTC.

This clonotype appeared a few times. Here the CDR3 reads CASSVWGTYNSPLHF. The CDR3 coding sequence is TGTGCCAGCAGCGTATGGGGAACTTATAATTCACCCCTCCACTTT. This chain connects TRBV9 to TRBJ1-6; D is undetermined. CDR1 and CDR2 from the germline V gene are SGDLS and YYNGEE. The V end was cut by 1 base, the J end by 4 bases, with 9 bases between. The CDR3 is made up of 15 amino acids.

Many counts were recorded for this clonotype. The chain combines TRBV6-2 or TRBV6-3 with TRBJ2-5, with TRBD2 matching over 9 bases. V was pared by 0 bases and J by 0 bases, with 5 bases of the junction left unmatched. Germline CDR1 and CDR2: MNHEY and SVGEGT. The CDR3 extends over 17 amino acids. CDR3: CASSYSTVAGDQETQYF. CDR3 nucleotides: TGTGCCAGCAGTTACTCGACGGTAGCGGGGGACCAAGAGACCCAGTACTTC.

This clonotype has a count of ten or more. This rearrangement joins TRBV12-3 or TRBV12-4 to TRBJ2-2; perhaps TRBD1 as D (6 bases). Trimming shortened V by 7 bases and J by 4 bases, and 10 bases separated the two germline ends. CDR3 size: 13 residues. The CDR3 DNA follows: TGTGCCAGCACCCACAGGGTCACCGGGGAGCTGTTTTTT. It specifies CASTHRVTGELFF.

This clonotype was counted at least ten times. V gene TRBV7-3 combines with J gene TRBJ1-2; D remains ambiguous. CDR1 is SGHTA, CDR2 FQGTGA, per germline. V was clipped by 5 bases and J by 4 bases, with 11 bases between them. CDR3 size: 13 residues. This CDR3 is CASSPYQAYGYTF. The DNA of the CDR3 is TGTGCCAGCAGCCCCTATCAGGCCTATGGCTACACCTTC.

This clonotype was detected many times. This chain joins TRBV11-2 and TRBJ2-5; no definite D call. This CDR3 comprises 11 residues. Germline CDR1 and CDR2: SGHAT and FQNNGV. Trimming left V 8 bases short and J 5 bases short, with 9 bases between. The CDR3 DNA reads as TGTGCCAGCGCCATGGGGGAGACCCAGTACTTC. It codes for CASAMGETQYF. Filled out from reference TRBV11-2 and TRBJ2-5, the complete variable domain reads EAGVAQSPRYKIIEKRQSVAFWCNPISGHATLYWYQQILGQGPKLLIQFQNNGVVDDSQLPKDRFSAERLKGVDSTLKIQPAKLEDSAVYLCASAMGETQYFGPGTRLLVL.

This clonotype was found many times. The chain links TRBV6-5 to TRBJ2-2, with TRBD1 matching 7 bases. Germline CDR1 reads MNHEY; CDR2 reads SVGAGI. V lost 2 bases, J lost 4 bases, and 1 base stayed unmatched. There are 14 residues in the CDR3. The CDR3 loop is CASSYQGVTGELFF. The DNA for the CDR3 is TGTGCCAGCAGTTACCAGGGGGTCACCGGGGAGCTGTTTTTT.

About this clonotype itself: As the CDR3 is not closed by the conserved phenylalanine or tryptophan, this likely results from a read error. The gene calls are TRBV27 and TRBJ2-2, with 7 bases matching TRBD1. V shed 2 bases, J shed 6 bases, and the junction held 9 bases outside the gene matches. This CDR3 comprises 16 residues. In germline, CDR1 is MNHEY, CDR2 SMNVEV (reference sequence). CDR3 region: CASSLETGKVAGELFY. The CDR3 bases are TGTGCCAGCAGTTTAGAGACAGGGAAGGTCGCCGGGGAGCTGTTTTAT.

This clonotype has a count of ten or more. This chain joins TRBV25-1 and TRBJ2-2; possibly TRBD2 for D (6 bases). In germline, CDR1 is MGHDK, CDR2 SYGVNS. Trimming removed 2 bases from V and 0 bases from J, with 13 bases in between. The CDR3 has 17 amino acids. In DNA, the CDR3 is TGTGCCAGCAGTGAAGGGTGGAGGGGCCCGAACACCGGGGAGCTGTTTTTT. Translated, it gives CASSEGWRGPNTGELFF.

Ten or more counts support this clonotype. Lacking the conserved final phenylalanine or tryptophan, this CDR3 likely reflects a read error. The chain couples TRBV6-1 to TRBJ1-1, with TRBD1 matching 7 bases. V gave up 6 bases and J gave up 6 bases; unmatched junction bases: 7. Germline CDR1 is MNHNS and CDR2 is SASEGT. The CDR3 covers 13 residues. The DNA of the CDR3 is TGTGCCAGCAGAGACAGGGATGGACCTGAAGCTTTCTCT. Amino acids: CASRDRDGPEAFS.

This clonotype was observed many times. This chain connects TRBV6-2 or TRBV6-3 to TRBJ1-5; maybe TRBD1 (6 bases). V was shortened by 4 bases and J by 1 base, with 11 bases between the two germline ends. This CDR3 region has 15 residues. Germline assignment: CDR1 MNHEY and CDR2 SVGEGT. CDR3 sequence reads: CASSSDRRSNQPQHF. CDR3 DNA: TGTGCCAGCAGTTCGGACAGAAGGAGCAATCAGCCCCAGCATTTT.